A selection of T cell receptor beta chains follows, all from one sample in a study of T cells after yellow fever vaccination. TCRdb reprocessed the 5' RACE reads via MiXCR and lists one record per CDR3 protein. The repertoire holds 400,000 or so distinct CDR3 sequences, 6% to 8% seen once, with 15% in the top ten. The sample in question was PBMCs, obtained 5 days after the yellow fever booster vaccination. The receptors here all came from a man in his thirties or forties who received the YFV17D yellow fever vaccine. CDR3s include the opening cysteine and the closing phenylalanine or tryptophan. Each record gives: J gene, V gene, D gene, clone size, CDR3 protein, CDR3 DNA. D genes are given only for firm matches. A clone size is listed for some rows: how often the clone was seen (once, few, many), or a class if it is expanded.

J gene: TRBJ1-5; V gene: TRBV10-3; D gene: NA; clone size: many; CDR3 protein: CAISEERGVQPQHF; CDR3 DNA: TGTGCCATCAGTGAGGAACGAGGGGTTCAGCCCCAGCATTTT
J gene: TRBJ2-2; V gene: TRBV4-3; D gene: NA; clone size: NA; CDR3 protein: CASSQERGVRTGELFF; CDR3 DNA: TGCGCCAGCAGCCAAGAAAGGGGGGTCCGCACCGGGGAGCTGTTTTTT
J gene: TRBJ2-3; V gene: TRBV10-3; D gene: NA; clone size: many; CDR3 protein: CAISGAWVTDTQYF; CDR3 DNA: TGTGCCATCAGTGGGGCATGGGTAACAGATACGCAGTATTTT
J gene: TRBJ2-7; V gene: TRBV19; D gene: NA; clone size: few; CDR3 protein: CASSINGGYEQYF; CDR3 DNA: TGTGCCAGTAGTATAAACGGAGGATACGAGCAGTACTTC
J gene: TRBJ2-4; V gene: TRBV19; D gene: TRBD2; clone size: few; CDR3 protein: CASSGPPAGGRNIQYF; CDR3 DNA: TGTGCCAGTAGTGGCCCTCCAGCGGGAGGGAGGAACATTCAGTACTTC
J gene: TRBJ1-1; V gene: TRBV20-1; D gene: NA; clone size: few; CDR3 protein: CSARWHTEAFF; CDR3 DNA: TGCAGTGCTAGATGGCACACTGAAGCTTTCTTT
J gene: TRBJ2-1; V gene: TRBV7-9; D gene: NA; clone size: many; CDR3 protein: CASTQGGGSYNEQFF; CDR3 DNA: TGTGCCAGCACCCAAGGGGGAGGCTCCTACAATGAGCAGTTCTTC
J gene: TRBJ1-2; V gene: TRBV7-9; D gene: TRBD1; clone size: NA; CDR3 protein: CASSLARPPGGHGYTF; CDR3 DNA: TGTGCCAGCAGCTTAGCGCGGCCCCCAGGGGGCCATGGCTACACCTTC
J gene: TRBJ2-5; V gene: TRBV7-2; D gene: NA; clone size: NA; CDR3 protein: CASTRAVTETQYF; CDR3 DNA: TGTGCCAGCACCCGAGCGGTGACGGAGACCCAGTACTTC
J gene: TRBJ1-3; V gene: TRBV4-3; D gene: NA; clone size: NA; CDR3 protein: CASSPHPGNSGNTIYF; CDR3 DNA: TGCGCCAGCAGCCCCCATCCAGGGAACTCTGGAAACACCATATATTTT
J gene: TRBJ2-1; V gene: TRBV5-1; D gene: TRBD1; clone size: few; CDR3 protein: CASSSGPGGVYNEQFF; CDR3 DNA: TGCGCCAGCAGCTCGGGTCCAGGGGGAGTCTACAATGAGCAGTTCTTC
J gene: TRBJ2-1; V gene: TRBV10-3; D gene: NA; clone size: few; CDR3 protein: CAISESNGGYNEQFF; CDR3 DNA: TGTGCCATCAGTGAGTCGAACGGGGGTTACAATGAGCAGTTCTTC
J gene: TRBJ2-1; V gene: TRBV11-3; D gene: NA; clone size: many; CDR3 protein: CASSRESKGGEQFF; CDR3 DNA: TGTGCCAGCAGCCGAGAATCGAAGGGGGGGGAGCAGTTCTTC
J gene: TRBJ2-2; V gene: TRBV7-9; D gene: NA; clone size: NA; CDR3 protein: CASSLQHLGPGEVFF; CDR3 DNA: TGTGCCAGCAGCTTACAACACCTGGGGCCCGGGGAGGTGTTTTTT
J gene: TRBJ2-7; V gene: TRBV5-6; D gene: TRBD1; clone size: NA; CDR3 protein: CASSTTGGQHEQYF; CDR3 DNA: TGTGCCAGCAGCACCACAGGGGGCCAACACGAGCAGTACTTC